These 21 T cell receptor beta chains were sequenced from one sample in a study of a mutant IDH1 vaccine in newly diagnosed glioma. The assay was immunoSEQ multiplex PCR, and TCRdb's table has in-frame clones only and misses some. This sample has 85,000 to 100,000 clones, with about four fifths found just once. The time point is: baseline, week 1 (first vaccination visit). Noted treatment: pre-vaccination baseline after standard-of-care therapy. The sequenced sample was PBMCs, obtained from a glioma patient treated with radiotherapy, temozolomide or both. These receptors were obtained from a man in his forties or fifties with glioma.

V gene TRBV2 combines with J gene TRBJ2-5; 10 bases fit TRBD1. The DNA end lines up better with TRBJ2-7; the J call may be wrong. The CDR3 sequence is 14 residues long. Germline values: CDR1 SNHLY, CDR2 FYNNEI. The CDR3 bases are TGTGCCAGCTGGGGACAGGGGACATCCTACGAGCAGTACTTC. Protein: CASWGQGTSYEQYF.

The chain is built from TRBV10-3 and TRBJ2-7, with a tentative D call TRBD1 (6 bases). This CDR3 is 15 amino acids long. V was pared by 6 bases and J by 4 bases, with 19 bases between. The germline V gene has CDR1 ENHRY and CDR2 SYGVKD. In DNA, the CDR3 is TGTGCCATCAGCGAACCAGGGGCGAGGGAATACGAGCAGTACTTC. Translated, it gives CAISEPGAREYEQYF.

The J gene is TRBJ2-3, the V gene TRBV11-2, with 11 bases matching TRBD2. V lost 3 bases and J lost 2; bases outside the gene matches: 7. Germline V gene data show CDR1 as SGHAT and CDR2 as FQNNGV. This CDR3 contains 17 residues. CDR3 sequence: CASSLTGTSGITDTQYF. The CDR3 bases are TGTGCCAGCAGCTTGACCGGGACTAGCGGTATCACAGATACGCAGTATTTT.

The chain carries TRBV4-3 and TRBJ2-2; D tentatively fits TRBD1 or TRBD2 (6 bases each). Germline V CDR1 and CDR2: LGHNA, YSLEER. The CDR3 covers 17 residues. V dropped 2 bases and J dropped 1 base, with 14 bases sitting between them. CDR3 residues: CASSQLGGRGNTGELFF. DNA of the CDR3: TGCGCCAGCAGCCAACTGGGGGGCAGGGGGAACACCGGGGAGCTGTTTTTT.

The rearrangement uses TRBV5-1 and TRBJ1-2; D is uncertain. Germline lookup yields CDR1 SGHRS and CDR2 YFSETQ. This CDR3 is built from 16 residues. The V end lost 2 bases, the J end lost 2 bases, and 16 bases lay between the germline ends. In DNA form, the CDR3 reads TGCGCCAGCAGCTTCGTTCCCGGTGGGGAGAACTATGGCTACACCTTC. As protein: CASSFVPGGENYGYTF.

The chain employs TRBV15 and TRBJ1-1; D unresolved. This CDR3 comprises 12 residues. V was trimmed by 0 bases and J by 9 bases, leaving 8 bases between them. The germline V gene encodes CDR1 LNHNV and CDR2 YYDKDF (reference sequence). The chain's CDR3 is CATSRDRAQAFF. CDR3 DNA: TGTGCCACCAGCAGAGATAGGGCCCAAGCTTTCTTT.

This sequence joins TRBV6-6 and TRBJ2-7; possible D gene TRBD1, 6 bases. Trimming stripped 2 bases from V and 3 bases from J, with 11 bases between. Germline CDR1 reads MNHNY; CDR2 reads SVGAGI (reference sequence). The CDR3 spans 14 residues. This chain's CDR3 is CASSYLGQNYEQYF. Written as DNA, the CDR3 is TGTGCCAGCAGTTACCTGGGACAAAACTACGAGCAGTACTTC.

The chain is built from TRBV4-2 and TRBJ2-4; no firm D call. Germline CDR1 and CDR2: LGHNA and YNFKEQ. There are 16 residues in the CDR3. Trimming cost V 0 bases and J 6 bases, with 15 bases left between them. CDR3 nucleotide sequence: TGTGCCAGCAGCCAAGAATACGACCTGGTCGGAAACATTCAGTACTTC. Translating it yields CASSQEYDLVGNIQYF.

V and J are TRBV4-3 and TRBJ2-1, with 10 bases that match TRBD1. CDR1 and CDR2 (germline): LGHNA, YSLEER. V was pared by 4 bases and J by 2 bases, with 5 bases of the junction left unmatched. The CDR3 consists of 16 residues. CDR3: CASSPGQGGPYNEQFF. DNA of the CDR3: TGCGCCAGCAGCCCTGGACAGGGGGGACCCTACAATGAGCAGTTCTTC.

The V gene is TRBV19, the J gene TRBJ2-1; D unresolved. V lost 5 bases and J lost 1, with 15 bases in between. This CDR3 comprises 16 residues. Germline values: CDR1 LNHDA, CDR2 SQIVND (reference sequence). In DNA, the CDR3 is TGTGCCAGTAGTTCACCGCCCTTGGAGTCCTACAATGAGCAGTTCTTC. Protein product: CASSSPPLESYNEQFF.

The chain is built from TRBV10-3 and TRBJ1-1; the match to TRBD1 covers 8 bases. The junction had 5 bases not matched to a gene; V was cut back by 4 bases and J by 4 bases. The CDR3 has 14 amino acids. Germline CDR1 is ENHRY and CDR2 is SYGVKD. The CDR3 protein is CAISVGQGATEAFF. DNA of the CDR3: TGTGCCATCAGTGTAGGTCAGGGGGCCACTGAAGCTTTCTTT.

This clone is judged medium-sized. Other DNA sequences within the sample encode an identical CDR3. The chain joins TRBV30 to TRBJ1-5; 10 nucleotides match TRBD1. CDR1 is GTSNPN, CDR2 SVGIG, per germline (reference sequence). The length of the CDR3 is 14 residues. V was pared by 3 bases and J by 7 bases, with 6 bases of the junction left unmatched. The DNA for the CDR3 is TGTGCCTGGAGAGGCGACAGGGGGCACCAGCCCCAGCATTTT. The encoded protein is CAWRGDRGHQPQHF.

This chain connects TRBV19 to TRBJ2-5; D gene uncertain. Trimming shortened V by 4 bases and J by 5 bases, and 11 bases separated the two germline ends. The CDR3 consists of 13 residues. The germline CDR1 and CDR2 sequences are LNHDA and SQIVND (reference sequence). The DNA for the CDR3 is TGTGCCAGTAGTACGGGCCCGGCGGAGACCCAGTACTTC. Protein product: CASSTGPAETQYF.

This clone was detected many times. This chain links TRBV2 with TRBJ2-4; TRBD1 matches at 10 bases. In germline, CDR1 is SNHLY, CDR2 FYNNEI. Trimming removed 4 bases from V and 8 bases from J; junction bases left unmatched: 11. The CDR3 runs 16 residues. In nucleotides, the CDR3 is TGTGCCAGCAGTGGGTCGGACAGGGGGACGCGGGACATTCAGTACTTC. Amino acids: CASSGSDRGTRDIQYF.

The rearrangement joins TRBV28 to TRBJ2-7, with TRBD2 matching 7 bases. The CDR3 totals 13 residues. CDR1 and CDR2 (germline): MDHEN, SYDVKM. The V and J ends lost 5 bases and 2 bases, in that order; junction bases with no gene match: 3. The CDR3 region has the DNA TGTGCCAGCAGTCAAAGCGGGACCTACGAGCAGTACTTC. Its protein product is CASSQSGTYEQYF. The full variable domain, with the rest looked up from reference TRBV28 and TRBJ2-7, is DVKVTQSSRYLVKRTGEKVFLECVQDMDHENMFWYRQDPGLGLRLIYFSYDVKMKEKGDIPEGYSVSREKKERFSLILESASTNQTSMYLCASSQSGTYEQYFGPGTRLTVT.

This chain uses TRBV4-1 with TRBJ2-5; unclear D gene. CDR1 is MGHRA, CDR2 YSYEKL, per germline. V gave up 2 bases and J gave up 5 bases, with 15 bases separating them. The length of the CDR3 is 15 residues. The CDR3 is CASSQTSEVRETQYF. CDR3 bases: TGCGCCAGCAGCCAAACCTCCGAAGTCCGGGAGACCCAGTACTTC.

This chain connects TRBV5-5 to TRBJ1-5; TRBD1 matches at 11 bases. CDR3 length: 14 amino acids. Germline values: CDR1 SGHKS, CDR2 YYEKEE (reference sequence). V lost 3 bases and J lost 7; bases outside the gene matches: 3. The CDR3, as DNA: TGTGCCAGCAGCTCCGGGACAGGGGGACAGCCCCAGCATTTT. It codes for CASSSGTGGQPQHF.

V is TRBV7-9 and J is TRBJ2-5; D remains unclear. V lost 5 bases and J lost 2, with 6 bases in between. Per germline, CDR1 SEHNR and CDR2 FQNEAQ (reference sequence). The CDR3 is 12 amino acids. The DNA of the CDR3 is TGTGCCAGCAGCCCAGCACAAGAGACCCAGTACTTC. Its protein is CASSPAQETQYF.

The chain couples TRBV7-8 to TRBJ2-7, with 7 bases fitting TRBD1. There are 14 residues in the CDR3. V was pared by 3 bases and J by 4 bases, with 6 bases of the junction left unmatched. Germline lookup yields CDR1 SGHVS and CDR2 FQNEAQ. CDR3 region: CASSFVQGIYEQYF. The CDR3 bases are TGTGCCAGCAGCTTCGTACAGGGGATTTACGAGCAGTACTTC.

The genes are TRBV4-1 and TRBJ2-3; 10 positions match TRBD2. Germline CDR1 reads MGHRA; CDR2 reads YSYEKL. The trim removed 4 bases at V and 0 bases at J, leaving 7 bases unmatched. The CDR3 totals 17 residues. The chain's CDR3 is CASSPPPAGGSTDTQYF. In DNA, the CDR3 is TGCGCCAGCAGCCCTCCCCCAGCGGGGGGGAGCACAGATACGCAGTATTTT.

This rearrangement joins TRBV5-1 to TRBJ1-2; D gene uncertain. Germline CDR1 and CDR2: SGHRS and YFSETQ. The CDR3 is made up of 13 amino acids. V lost 1 base, J lost 0 bases, and 4 bases lay in between. CDR3 loop: CASSLLTNYGYTF. DNA for the CDR3: TGCGCCAGCAGCTTGTTGACTAACTATGGCTACACCTTC.